The 26 T cell receptor beta chains in this list originate from one sample, sequenced in a study of CD8 T cell repertoires and HIV-1 epitope variants (dated by TCRdb to between 2020 and 2021). Library method: the immunoSEQ multiplex PCR assay. TCRdb retrieved this table from immuneACCESS and kept in-frame rearrangements only. Not all clones are present; in checked studies, unresolved V genes account for under half, and no reason is known for the remainder. In all, the sample holds about 5,300 clones, and about 63% of those were seen once. 40% to 55% of the sample rests with the top ten. No antigen has been identified for these receptors. Sequencing was performed on cultured CD8+ T cells derived from PBMCs. The receptors here all came from a male donor with HIV.

The gene calls are TRBV28 and TRBJ1-2, with D perhaps matching TRBD1 (5 bases). Trimming pared 4 bases from V and 4 bases from J, leaving 13 bases between. The CDR3 is made up of 14 amino acids. Germline values: CDR1 MDHEN, CDR2 SYDVKM. The CDR3 spells CASSWALGGYGYTF. CDR3 nucleotides: TGTGCCAGCAGTTGGGCCCTCGGGGGCTATGGCTACACCTTC.

The chain has TRBV28 and TRBJ2-1, with D perhaps TRBD1 or TRBD2 (5 bases each). The CDR3 has 15 residues. CDR1 is MDHEN and CDR2 is SYDVKM in the germline V gene. The V end was cut by 5 bases, the J end by 2 bases, with 13 bases between. The CDR3 bases are TGTGCCAGCAGTCCCTTACTGGGGGCCTACAATGAGCAGTTCTTC. This codes for CASSPLLGAYNEQFF.

The J gene is TRBJ2-3, the V gene TRBV29-1; 7 bases agree with TRBD2. Germline V lookup: CDR1 SQVTM, CDR2 ANQGSEA. The CDR3 is 16 amino acids. V was pared by 7 bases and J by 5 bases, with 18 bases of the junction left unmatched. The DNA for the CDR3 is TGCAGCGGCGCCCGGTTGAGGGAGGGCCTGGGAGATACGCAGTATTTT. It is translated as CSGARLREGLGDTQYF.

CDR3 bases: TGTGCCAGCAGCTTAGCCCGGAGGACCGGGGAGCTGTTTTTT. This sequence encodes CASSLARRTGELFF. This sequence joins TRBV11-2 and TRBJ2-2, with TRBD2 as a possible D gene (5 bases). CDR3 length equals 14 residues. Germline V CDR1 and CDR2: SGHAT, FQNNGV. The ends were cut back, 1 base at V and 5 bases at J, with 8 bases in the middle.

The chain uses TRBV7-6 and TRBJ2-1, with D possibly being TRBD2 (5 bases). The germline gives CDR1 SGHVS, CDR2 FNYEAQ. The CDR3 consists of 15 residues. The V gene lost 5 bases and the J gene lost 4 bases, with 15 bases spanning the gap. The CDR3 nucleotides read TGTGCCAGCAGCCGGACGCAGTCGGGGTACAATGAGCAGTTCTTC. It codes for CASSRTQSGYNEQFF.

This chain's CDR3 is CASRSQLAGLIPNYEQYF. The CDR3 nucleotides read TGTGCCAGCAGGAGCCAACTAGCGGGCCTCATCCCTAACTACGAGCAGTACTTC. The J gene is TRBJ2-7, the V gene TRBV2; 9 nucleotides agree with TRBD2. V shed 6 bases and J 3 bases; nucleotides not matched to a gene: 18. This CDR3 is built from 18 residues. Germline V lookup: CDR1 SNHLY, CDR2 FYNNEI. Full variable domain (remainder filled in from reference TRBV2 and TRBJ2-7): EPEVTQTPSHQVTQMGQEVILRCVPISNHLYFYWYRQILGQKVEFLVSFYNNEISEKSEIFDDQFSVERPDGSNFTLKIRSTKLEDSAMYFCASRSQLAGLIPNYEQYFGPGTRLTVT.

This clone was counted only a few times. The genes are TRBV10-1 and TRBJ1-5; TRBD1 aligns across 12 bases. Germline V lookup: CDR1 WNHNN, CDR2 SYGVQD (reference sequence). The V and J ends lost 6 bases and 0 bases, in that order; junction bases with no gene match: 6. The CDR3 spans 17 residues. This CDR3 is CASSPGTGGSSNQPQHF. The DNA for the CDR3 is TGCGCCAGCAGCCCTGGGACAGGGGGCTCTAGCAATCAGCCCCAGCATTTT.

The chain carries TRBV7-9 and TRBJ2-1, with 11 bases that match TRBD1. CDR1 and CDR2 (germline): SEHNR, FQNEAQ (reference sequence). Losses at the gene ends were 6 bases for V and 8 bases for J; bases not matched to a gene: 6. This CDR3 region has 14 residues. CDR3 loop: CASRVDRGLDEQFF. The CDR3, as DNA: TGTGCCAGCAGGGTGGACAGGGGGCTTGATGAGCAGTTCTTC.

The chain has TRBV28 and TRBJ1-2, with TRBD1 matching over 12 bases. The CDR3 runs 14 residues. After removal of 4 bases from V and 7 bases from J, the junction contained 4 bases not matched to a gene. Germline CDR1 MDHEN, CDR2 SYDVKM. The CDR3 bases are TGTGCCAGCAGTTGGGGACAGGGGGCGGCTGGCTACACCTTC. Its translation is CASSWGQGAAGYTF.

The chain is built from TRBV6-1 and TRBJ2-7, with a possible D match to TRBD2 (5 bases). Trimming pared 7 bases from V and 0 bases from J, leaving 7 bases between. The CDR3 has 12 amino acids. The germline V gene has CDR1 MNHNS and CDR2 SASEGT. The CDR3 is CASNGDSYEQYF. DNA for the CDR3: TGTGCCAGCAACGGGGACTCCTACGAGCAGTACTTC.

This chain connects TRBV5-4 to TRBJ1-1; D is possibly TRBD1 (5 bases). V lost 4 bases to trimming and J lost 5 bases, with 12 bases between them. Germline V gene data show CDR1 as SGHNT and CDR2 as YYREEE (reference sequence). The CDR3 extends over 13 amino acids. The DNA for the CDR3 is TGTGCCAGCAGCCTCGGGACGGGGACTGAAGCTTTCTTT. As protein: CASSLGTGTEAFF.

For the CDR3, the DNA is TGTGCCGCCGGGGGGAGCGTGAGCACTGAAGCTTTCTTT. It specifies CAAGGSVSTEAFF. The chain combines TRBV27 with TRBJ1-1, with D possibly TRBD1 on 5 matching bases. The germline CDR1 and CDR2 sequences are MNHEY and SMNVEV (reference sequence). There are 13 residues in the CDR3. V was clipped by 11 bases and J by 4 bases, with 17 bases between them.

The gene calls are TRBV13 and TRBJ2-2, with a weak D call TRBD1 (5 bases). Germline V gene sequence: CDR1 PRHDT, CDR2 FYEKMQ (reference sequence). V lost 5 bases and J lost 4, with 14 bases in between. The CDR3 extends over 15 amino acids. The CDR3 spells CASSVRVWGTGELFF. CDR3 bases: TGTGCCAGCAGCGTCAGGGTCTGGGGCACCGGGGAGCTGTTTTTT.

The CDR3 reads CASDKGIEKSTEAFF. The CDR3 nucleotides read TGTGCCAGCGATAAGGGGATTGAGAAGAGTACTGAAGCTTTCTTT. The rearrangement joins TRBV6-6 to TRBJ1-1, with TRBD1 as a possible D gene (5 bases). There are 15 residues in the CDR3. Germline V gene data show CDR1 as MNHNY and CDR2 as SVGAGI (reference sequence). V was cut by 8 bases and J by 5 bases, with 21 bases left in between.

A few counts support this clone. The chain has TRBV28 and TRBJ2-7, with 11 bases fitting TRBD1. This CDR3 comprises 15 residues. Losses at the gene ends were 6 bases for V and 2 bases for J; bases not matched to a gene: 6. CDR1 and CDR2 from the germline V gene are MDHEN and SYDVKM. CDR3 protein: CASRGTGGRTYEQYF. Here the CDR3 DNA reads TGTGCCAGCAGGGGGACAGGGGGAAGAACCTACGAGCAGTACTTC.

This sequence joins TRBV7-9 and TRBJ1-1; 7 bases are a match to TRBD1. The CDR3 runs to 15 residues. Germline assignment: CDR1 SEHNR and CDR2 FQNEAQ (reference sequence). With 0 bases clipped from V and 4 bases from J, the junction kept 5 bases outside the gene matches. The CDR3 loop reads CASSLAQGVSTEAFF. The CDR3 region has the DNA TGTGCCAGCAGCTTAGCCCAGGGGGTGAGCACTGAAGCTTTCTTT.

This clone has just a few counts. The rearrangement joins TRBV28 to TRBJ1-2, with a tentative D call TRBD1 (5 bases). V was clipped by 10 bases and J by 11 bases, with 14 bases between them. The length of the CDR3 is 10 residues. Germline values: CDR1 MDHEN, CDR2 SYDVKM. The CDR3 DNA sequence: TGTGCCACTACCCTTGGGACGTACACCTTC. It translates to CATTLGTYTF.

The rearrangement links TRBV10-3 to TRBJ2-1, with D tentatively TRBD2 (5 bases). The length of the CDR3 is 16 residues. The germline CDR1 and CDR2 sequences are ENHRY and SYGVKD. Trimming cost V 0 bases and J 0 bases, with 9 bases left between them. CDR3 loop: CAISESMAGSYNEQFF. The DNA of the CDR3 is TGTGCCATCAGTGAGTCGATGGCGGGCTCCTACAATGAGCAGTTCTTC.

The CDR3 here is CASSQDEGPDYGYTF. The CDR3 nucleotides read TGCGCCAGCAGCCAAGACGAGGGGCCGGACTATGGCTACACCTTC. The chain is built from TRBV4-3 and TRBJ1-2, with D perhaps TRBD1 (5 bases). CDR3 length: 15 residues. V was pared by 0 bases and J by 3 bases, with 11 bases between. Per germline, CDR1 LGHNA and CDR2 YSLEER.

The chain joins TRBV28 to TRBJ1-6; 11 bases align to TRBD1. The germline CDR1 and CDR2 sequences are MDHEN and SYDVKM. This CDR3 spans 15 amino acids. V lost 4 bases to trimming and J lost 5 bases; unmatched junction nucleotides: 1. CDR3 bases: TGTGCCAGCAGTTCGGGACAGGGGGATAATTCACCCCTCCACTTT. Amino acid sequence: CASSSGQGDNSPLHF.

The V call is TRBV5-4, the J call TRBJ2-7; D is uncertain. Germline assignment: CDR1 SGHNT and CDR2 YYREEE (reference sequence). CDR3 length: 12 amino acids. Trimming cost V 4 bases and J 3 bases, with 8 bases left between them. The CDR3 sequence is CASSPGGYEQYF. DNA of the CDR3: TGTGCCAGCAGCCCTGGTGGCTACGAGCAGTACTTC.

The chain joins TRBV15 to TRBJ2-1; tentative D call: TRBD1 (6 bases). The V end was cut by 0 bases, the J end by 4 bases, with 16 bases between. This CDR3 comprises 17 residues. The germline gives CDR1 LNHNV, CDR2 YYDKDF (reference sequence). The CDR3 coding sequence is TGTGCCACCAGCAGAGATCGGACAGAGTCCTTTTACAATGAGCAGTTCTTC. This translates into CATSRDRTESFYNEQFF.

The chain has TRBV28 and TRBJ1-3; D call uncertain. The V end lost 1 base, the J end lost 0 bases, and 13 bases lay between the germline ends. Germline lookup yields CDR1 MDHEN and CDR2 SYDVKM. There are 17 residues in the CDR3. The CDR3 bases are TGTGCCAGCAGTTTATCCGGAACGGAGAGCTCTGGAAACACCATATATTTT. Translating gives CASSLSGTESSGNTIYF.

The V and J genes are TRBV13 and TRBJ2-7; 7 nucleotides match TRBD1. V was pared by 7 bases and J by 3 bases, with 9 bases of the junction left unmatched. From germline, CDR1 is PRHDT and CDR2 FYEKMQ (reference sequence). The CDR3 sequence is 14 residues long. The CDR3 spells CASTLRGQHYEQYF. For the CDR3, the DNA is TGTGCCAGCACCCTTCGGGGACAGCACTACGAGCAGTACTTC. Full variable domain (outside the CDR3, taken from reference TRBV13 and TRBJ2-7): AAGVIQSPRHLIKEKRETATLKCYPIPRHDTVYWYQQGPGQDPQFLISFYEKMQSDKGSIPDRFSAQQFSDYHSELNMSSLELGDSALYFCASTLRGQHYEQYFGPGTRLTVT.

This clone was seen just once. The chain combines TRBV4-3 with TRBJ1-2, with a weak D call TRBD1 (5 bases). The CDR3 has 15 residues. The V end lost 1 base, the J end lost 4 bases, and 13 bases lay between the germline ends. CDR1 and CDR2 from the germline V gene are LGHNA and YSLEER. The CDR3 region has the DNA TGCGCCAGCAGCCAAGGTCGGGGACCCAGCTATGGCTACACCTTC. This sequence encodes CASSQGRGPSYGYTF.

This chain connects TRBV21-1 to TRBJ2-7; TRBD1 is taken as the D call from the table, unchecked against the DNA. TRBV21-1 is a known pseudogene. This CDR3 has 17 residues. The CDR3 nucleotides are TGTGCCAGCAGTTCCGATGGGACAGGCCTTTTCGGGTACGAGCAGTACTTC. It translates to CASSSDGTGLFGYEQYF.